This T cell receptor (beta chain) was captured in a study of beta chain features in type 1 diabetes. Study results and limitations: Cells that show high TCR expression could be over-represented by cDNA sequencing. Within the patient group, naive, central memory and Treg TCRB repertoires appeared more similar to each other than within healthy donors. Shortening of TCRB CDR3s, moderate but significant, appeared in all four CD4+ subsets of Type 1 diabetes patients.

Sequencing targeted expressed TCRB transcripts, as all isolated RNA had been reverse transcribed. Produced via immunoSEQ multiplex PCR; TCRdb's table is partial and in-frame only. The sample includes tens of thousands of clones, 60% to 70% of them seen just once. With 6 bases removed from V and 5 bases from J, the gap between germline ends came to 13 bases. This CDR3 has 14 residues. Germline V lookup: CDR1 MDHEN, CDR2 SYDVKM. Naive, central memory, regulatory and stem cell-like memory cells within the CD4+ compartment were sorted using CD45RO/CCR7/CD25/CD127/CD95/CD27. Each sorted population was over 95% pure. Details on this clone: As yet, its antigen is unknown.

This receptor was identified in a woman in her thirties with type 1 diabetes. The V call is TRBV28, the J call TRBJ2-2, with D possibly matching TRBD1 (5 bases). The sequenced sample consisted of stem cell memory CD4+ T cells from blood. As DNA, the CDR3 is TGTGCCAGCAGACTTACGAGACAGACCGGGGAGCTGTTTTTT. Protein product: CASRLTRQTGELFF.